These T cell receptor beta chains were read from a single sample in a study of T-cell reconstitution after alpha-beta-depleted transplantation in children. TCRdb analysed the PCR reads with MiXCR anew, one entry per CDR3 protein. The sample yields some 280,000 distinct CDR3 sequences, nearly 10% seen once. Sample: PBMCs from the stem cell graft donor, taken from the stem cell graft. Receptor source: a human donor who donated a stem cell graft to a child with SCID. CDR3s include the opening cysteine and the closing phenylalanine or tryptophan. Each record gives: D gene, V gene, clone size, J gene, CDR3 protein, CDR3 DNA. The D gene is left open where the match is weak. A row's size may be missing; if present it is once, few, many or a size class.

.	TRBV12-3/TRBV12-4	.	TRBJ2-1	CASHPGVDEQFF	TGTGCCAGCCACCCCGGGGTGGATGAGCAGTTCTTC
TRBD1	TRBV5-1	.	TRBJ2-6	CASRRGTGASGANVLTF	TGCGCCAGCAGGCGCGGGACAGGGGCTTCTGGGGCCAACGTCCTGACTTTC
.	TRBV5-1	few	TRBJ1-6	CASSSTGYGSPLHF	TGCGCCAGCAGCTCCACAGGGTACGGTTCACCCCTCCACTTT
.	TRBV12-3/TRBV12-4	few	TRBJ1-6	CASRGSWSYNSPLHF	TGTGCCAGCCGGGGTTCGTGGTCCTATAATTCACCCCTCCACTTT
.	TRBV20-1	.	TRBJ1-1	CSAYFSSRTEAFF	TGCAGTGCTTACTTCTCCTCGAGGACTGAAGCTTTCTTT
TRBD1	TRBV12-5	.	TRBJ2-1	CASGKPGQSYNEQFF	TGTGCTAGTGGTAAGCCGGGACAGTCCTACAATGAGCAGTTCTTC
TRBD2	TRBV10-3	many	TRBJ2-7	CAISDPFRGGSSYEQYF	TGTGCCATCAGTGATCCCTTTCGCGGGGGAAGCTCCTACGAGCAGTACTTC
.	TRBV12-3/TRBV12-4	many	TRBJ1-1	CASSVGSSTEAFF	TGTGCCAGCAGCGTGGGGAGCAGCACTGAAGCTTTCTTT
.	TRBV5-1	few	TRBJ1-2	CASSLAGPYGYTF	TGCGCCAGCAGCTTGGCCGGACCCTATGGCTACACCTTC
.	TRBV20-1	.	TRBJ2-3	CSVRTDPTDTQYF	TGCAGTGTTCGGACAGACCCCACAGATACGCAGTATTTT
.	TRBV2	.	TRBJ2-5	CASSELREQETQYF	TGTGCCAGCAGTGAATTGAGGGAACAAGAGACCCAGTACTTC
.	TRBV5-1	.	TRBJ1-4	CASSLRQFNEKLFF	TGCGCCAGCAGCTTAAGACAGTTTAATGAAAAACTGTTTTTT
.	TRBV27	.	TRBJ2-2	CASSLSLGAGANTGELFF	TGTGCCAGCAGTTTATCACTGGGGGCGGGGGCGAACACCGGGGAGCTGTTTTTT
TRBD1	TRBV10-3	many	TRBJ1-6	CAISWDSNSPLHF	TGTGCCATCAGTTGGGACAGTAATTCACCCCTCCACTTT
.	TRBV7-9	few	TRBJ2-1	CASSMKTLPPGNEQFF	TGTGCCAGCAGCATGAAGACACTTCCCCCGGGCAATGAGCAGTTCTTC
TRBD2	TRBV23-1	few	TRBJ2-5	CASSPGIGWRTSLETQYF	TGCGCCAGCAGTCCAGGAATAGGGTGGAGGACTAGTCTAGAGACCCAGTACTTC
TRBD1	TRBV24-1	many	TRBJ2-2	CATSDLRGRFTGELFF	TGTGCCACCAGTGATTTGAGGGGGCGCTTCACCGGGGAGCTGTTTTTT
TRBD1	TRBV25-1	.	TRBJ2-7	CATLGQERYEQYF	TGTGCCACCCTGGGACAGGAGCGCTACGAGCAGTACTTC
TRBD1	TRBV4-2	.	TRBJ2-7	CASSQESRQGNEQYF	TGTGCCAGCAGCCAAGAATCGCGACAGGGCAACGAGCAGTACTTC
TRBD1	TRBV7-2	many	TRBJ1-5	CASSLGTGGNQPQHF	TGTGCCAGCAGCTTAGGGACAGGGGGCAATCAGCCCCAGCATTTT
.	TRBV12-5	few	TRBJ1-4	CASGYYPPREKLVF	TGTGCTAGTGGTTATTACCCCCCTCGGGAAAAACTGGTTTTT
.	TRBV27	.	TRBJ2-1	CASSGNYNEQFF	TGTGCCAGCAGTGGGAACTACAATGAGCAGTTCTTC
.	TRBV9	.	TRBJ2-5	CASSVGVGAQETQYF	TGTGCCAGCAGCGTAGGGGTGGGCGCTCAAGAGACCCAGTACTTC
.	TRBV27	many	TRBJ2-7	CASSLGGQLYSYEQYF	TGTGCCAGCAGTTTAGGAGGACAGCTTTACTCCTACGAGCAGTACTTC
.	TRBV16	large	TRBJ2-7	CASSGTPLRQKTYEQYF	TGTGCCAGCAGCGGAACACCCCTACGACAGAAAACCTACGAGCAGTACTTC
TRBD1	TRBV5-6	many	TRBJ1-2	CASSSLIGTEAFYGYTF	TGTGCCAGCAGCTCCTTGATCGGGACAGAGGCTTTCTATGGCTACACCTTC
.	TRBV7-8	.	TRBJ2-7	CASSPPNGVGERYF	TGTGCCAGCAGCCCCCCTAACGGGGTCGGCGAGCGGTACTTC
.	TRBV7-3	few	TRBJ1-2	CASSLGPHNYGYTF	TGTGCCAGCAGCTTAGGCCCTCATAACTATGGCTACACCTTC